One and the same sample provided the 8 T cell receptor beta chains below, sequenced in a study of blood T cell repertoires in COVID-19. Sequenced by immunoSEQ multiplex PCR; TCRdb stores in-frame clones only, minus some. The repertoire holds approximately 9,000 clones, under 90% seen once, with roughly 10% in the top ten. The sample was peripheral blood. The receptors originated from a human donor in a cohort sampled during active COVID-19.

The chain links TRBV28 to TRBJ1-2; 8 nucleotides match TRBD1. This CDR3 is built from 13 residues. Germline loops: CDR1 MDHEN, CDR2 SYDVKM. The junction had 3 bases not matched to a gene; V was cut back by 3 bases and J by 6 bases. The CDR3 nucleotides read TGTGCCAGCAGTTTCTACAGGGGGAATGGCTACACCTTC. As protein: CASSFYRGNGYTF.

The chain has TRBV28 and TRBJ1-4, with D perhaps matching TRBD1 (6 bases). This CDR3 comprises 14 residues. From germline, CDR1 is MDHEN and CDR2 SYDVKM. Trimming took 5 bases from V and 8 from J, leaving 15 bases between them. The CDR3 is CASSGRGTGEKLFF. CDR3 coding DNA: TGTGCCAGCAGTGGGAGGGGGACCGGCGAAAAACTGTTTTTT.

The CDR3 region has the DNA TGTGCCAGCTCACCCGGGGCCAGGAAGGCTAGCGGGGACCAAGAGACCCAGTACTTC. It encodes CASSPGARKASGDQETQYF. This chain joins TRBV18 and TRBJ2-5; 9 positions match TRBD2. The junction had 14 bases not matched to a gene; V was cut back by 3 bases and J by 0 bases. Germline CDR1 and CDR2: KGHSH and LQKENI. This CDR3 is built from 19 residues.

The V and J genes are TRBV3-1 (or the pseudogene TRBV3-2) and TRBJ1-1; D gene ambiguous. Per germline, CDR1 LGHDT and CDR2 YNNKEL (reference sequence). V was shortened by 7 bases and J by 5 bases, with 11 bases between the two germline ends. The CDR3 length is 12 residues. As DNA, the CDR3 is TGTGCCAGCACACAAGGAGGAACTGAAGCTTTCTTT. Its translation is CASTQGGTEAFF.

The V call is TRBV4-1, the J call TRBJ1-1; D is possibly TRBD1 (5 bases). The CDR3 totals 12 residues. Per germline, CDR1 MGHRA and CDR2 YSYEKL. The V gene lost 2 bases and the J gene lost 6 bases, with 7 bases spanning the gap. The DNA of the CDR3 is TGCGCCAGCAGCCAACAGGGTGCTGAAGCTTTCTTT. It translates to CASSQQGAEAFF.

The chain uses TRBV2 and TRBJ2-7, with D uncertain. The germline CDR1 and CDR2 sequences are SNHLY and FYNNEI. This CDR3 is built from 13 residues. Trimming removed 4 bases at V and 2 bases at J, with 9 bases between. The chain's CDR3 is CASSAPFAYEQYF. The CDR3 nucleotides are TGTGCCAGCAGTGCCCCTTTTGCCTACGAGCAGTACTTC.

This clone came up a few times. This chain uses TRBV6-2 or TRBV6-3 with TRBJ1-1; a weak D match, TRBD1 (5 bases). There are 16 residues in the CDR3. Germline CDR1 and CDR2: MNHEY and SVGEGT. V was trimmed by 5 bases and J by 1 base, leaving 17 bases between them. This chain's CDR3 is CASSLVGPGKNTEAFF. The CDR3 coding sequence is TGTGCCAGCAGTCTAGTGGGGCCAGGGAAGAACACTGAAGCTTTCTTT.

This chain connects TRBV2 to TRBJ1-2; D not certain. The ends were cut back, 5 bases at V and 7 bases at J, with 14 bases in the middle. Germline CDR1 SNHLY, CDR2 FYNNEI. The CDR3 contains 13 residues. The CDR3 loop is CASSLTESGGYTF. The CDR3 DNA reads as TGTGCCAGCAGTCTAACAGAGAGCGGTGGCTACACCTTC.